Listed below are T cell receptor beta chains from one sample, sequenced in a study of blood T cell repertoires in COVID-19. Sequencing was performed with immunoSEQ multiplex PCR; in TCRdb, only in-frame clones are kept and a portion is missing. This sample carries 150,000 or so clones, approximately 82% of them seen once, and the ten largest clones take around 1.5%. Sample: peripheral blood. The receptors originated from a human donor in a cohort sampled during active COVID-19. CDR3s include the opening cysteine and the closing phenylalanine or tryptophan.

cdr3_aa | j_call | v_call
CASSLTTGGEKLFF | TRBJ1-4 | TRBV7-7
CASSLSGTVSQETQYF | TRBJ2-5 | TRBV5-5
CASSFRRGVTEAFF | TRBJ1-1 | TRBV11-2
CASSRRAYGYTF | TRBJ1-2 | TRBV12-3/TRBV12-4
CASSPSWESTDTQYF | TRBJ2-3 | TRBV18
CASSPGDYGYTF | TRBJ1-2 | TRBV19
CATSGARTGELFF | TRBJ2-2 | TRBV6-5
CASSEGDDNSPLHF | TRBJ1-6 | TRBV6-4
CASSPARGFGEKLFF | TRBJ1-4 | TRBV28
CASRSLTGGYTF | TRBJ1-2 | TRBV12-3/TRBV12-4
CASSDHRDRYTF | TRBJ1-2 | TRBV7-9
CASSYVQGPNGYTF | TRBJ1-2 | TRBV6-6
CASSQGGGIPIGELFF | TRBJ2-2 | TRBV3-1/TRBV3-2
CASSLGYRQPQHF | TRBJ1-5 | TRBV11-2
CASSLGLAGDLETQYF | TRBJ2-5 | TRBV5-4
CASSLRLEQYF | TRBJ2-7 | TRBV5-1
CASSFGLGETQYF | TRBJ2-5 | TRBV7-9
CASSPRTGVTRHNEQFF | TRBJ2-1 | TRBV27
CSASRRARGQPQHF | TRBJ1-5 | TRBV20-1
CASRSGGNTEAFF | TRBJ1-1 | TRBV27
CASTGIGYGYTF | TRBJ1-2 | TRBV6-5
CASSTSGSSYEQYF | TRBJ2-7 | TRBV7-8
CASPPDSQPNLKTF | TRBJ1-2 | TRBV18
CASSVSGLAAREEQFF | TRBJ2-1 | TRBV2
CASTRQWGTGISYEQYF | TRBJ2-7 | TRBV5-8
CASSLWQVSDTEAFF | TRBJ1-1 | TRBV7-9
CASSLTVGTGGYEQYF | TRBJ2-7 | TRBV28
CASSLDRSPYEQYF | TRBJ2-7 | TRBV5-4
CASSIDPPNEQFF | TRBJ2-1 | TRBV19
CASSQSLHEQFF | TRBJ2-1 | TRBV3-1/TRBV3-2
CASSPEPGQGVNEQYF | TRBJ2-7 | TRBV5-1
CASSKVTPRLAGRSYNEQFF | TRBJ2-1 | TRBV21-1
CASSPAQIYSGNTIYF | TRBJ1-3 | TRBV18
CASSSQGAVTEAFF | TRBJ1-1 | TRBV7-9
CASSFGGQGAQEKLFF | TRBJ1-4 | TRBV5-1
CASSQVDRNTEAFF | TRBJ1-1 | TRBV3-1/TRBV3-2
CASSLGTSGPYNEQFF | TRBJ2-1 | TRBV11-3
CSVEDWTSGYNEQFF | TRBJ2-1 | TRBV29-1
CASSSTGSNQPQHF | TRBJ1-5 | TRBV3-1/TRBV3-2
CASKSSGVNTGELFF | TRBJ2-2 | TRBV6-5
CASRREGSNQPQHF | TRBJ1-5 | TRBV5-1
CAWSPSLLLAGEQFF | TRBJ2-1 | TRBV30
CASSPPVVPNNEQFF | TRBJ2-1 | TRBV18
CASREGQTIYGYTF | TRBJ1-2 | TRBV28
CASSIGTSGRRNEQFF | TRBJ2-1 | TRBV19
CASFSRRDGTDTQYF | TRBJ2-3 | TRBV19
CSVDSGYEQYF | TRBJ2-7 | TRBV29-1
CASSPGLAGHYEQYF | TRBJ2-7 | TRBV7-3
CASSLLAGTDTQYF | TRBJ2-3 | TRBV10-2
CASRSVGGNTEAFF | TRBJ1-1 | TRBV5-4
CANMGSEQFF | TRBJ2-1 | TRBV10-3
CASSLGTAAGVSVAFF | TRBJ1-1 | TRBV5-6